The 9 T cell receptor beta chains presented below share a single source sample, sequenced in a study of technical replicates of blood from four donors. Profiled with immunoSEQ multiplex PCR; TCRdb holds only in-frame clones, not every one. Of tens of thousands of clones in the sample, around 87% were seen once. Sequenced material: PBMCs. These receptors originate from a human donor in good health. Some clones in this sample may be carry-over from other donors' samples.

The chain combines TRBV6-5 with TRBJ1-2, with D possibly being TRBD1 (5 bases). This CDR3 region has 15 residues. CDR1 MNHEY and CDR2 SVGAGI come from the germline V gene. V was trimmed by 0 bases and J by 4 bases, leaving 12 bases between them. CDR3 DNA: TGTGCCAGCAGTTACTCGCTCTCGGGGGGCTATGGCTACACCTTC. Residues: CASSYSLSGGYGYTF.

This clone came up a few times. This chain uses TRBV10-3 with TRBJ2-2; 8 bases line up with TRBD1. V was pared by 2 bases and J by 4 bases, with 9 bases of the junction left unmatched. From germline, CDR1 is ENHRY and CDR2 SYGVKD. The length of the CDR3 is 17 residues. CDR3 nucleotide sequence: TGTGCCATCAGTGAGGTAGTTGGGACAGGAGCCACCGGGGAGCTGTTTTTT. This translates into CAISEVVGTGATGELFF.

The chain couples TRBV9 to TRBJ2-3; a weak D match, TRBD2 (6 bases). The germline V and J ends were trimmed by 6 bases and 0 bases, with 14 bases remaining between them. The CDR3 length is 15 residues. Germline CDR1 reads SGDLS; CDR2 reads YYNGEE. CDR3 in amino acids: CASNPLGGSTDTQYF. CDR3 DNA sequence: TGTGCCAGCAACCCGCTCGGGGGTAGCACAGATACGCAGTATTTT.

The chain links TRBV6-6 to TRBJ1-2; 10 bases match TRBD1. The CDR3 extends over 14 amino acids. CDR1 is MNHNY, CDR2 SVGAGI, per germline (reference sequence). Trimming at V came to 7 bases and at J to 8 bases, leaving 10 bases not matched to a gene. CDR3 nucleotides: TGTGCCAGCACCCCTCCGGGACAGGGGTACGGCTACACCTTC. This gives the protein CASTPPGQGYGYTF.

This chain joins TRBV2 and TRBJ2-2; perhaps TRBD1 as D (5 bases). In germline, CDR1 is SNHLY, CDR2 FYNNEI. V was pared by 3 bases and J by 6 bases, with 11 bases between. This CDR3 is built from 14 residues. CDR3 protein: CASSEQGMAGELFF. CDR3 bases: TGTGCCAGCAGTGAGCAGGGAATGGCCGGGGAGCTGTTTTTT.

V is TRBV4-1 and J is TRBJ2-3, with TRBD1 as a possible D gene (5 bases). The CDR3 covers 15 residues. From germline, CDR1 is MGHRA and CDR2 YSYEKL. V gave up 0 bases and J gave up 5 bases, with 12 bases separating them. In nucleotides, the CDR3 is TGCGCCAGCAGCCAAGAGCTTAGGGGTGGAGATACGCAGTATTTT. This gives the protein CASSQELRGGDTQYF.

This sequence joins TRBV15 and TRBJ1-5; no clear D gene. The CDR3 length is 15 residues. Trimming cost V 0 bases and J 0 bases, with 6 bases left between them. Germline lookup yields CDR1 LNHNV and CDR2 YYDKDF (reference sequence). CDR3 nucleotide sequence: TGTGCCACCAGCAGAGACAGAAATAGCAATCAGCCCCAGCATTTT. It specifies CATSRDRNSNQPQHF.

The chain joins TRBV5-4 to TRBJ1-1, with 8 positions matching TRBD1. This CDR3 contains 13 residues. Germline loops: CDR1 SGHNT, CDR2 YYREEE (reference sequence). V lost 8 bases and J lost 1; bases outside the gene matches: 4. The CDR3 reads CASIGQGNTEAFF. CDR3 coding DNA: TGTGCCAGTATTGGACAGGGGAACACTGAAGCTTTCTTT.

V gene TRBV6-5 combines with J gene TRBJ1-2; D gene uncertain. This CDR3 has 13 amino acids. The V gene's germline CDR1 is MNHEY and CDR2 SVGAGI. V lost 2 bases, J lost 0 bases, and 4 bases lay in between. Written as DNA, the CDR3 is TGTGCCAGCAGTTACGGGCCTAACTATGGCTACACCTTC. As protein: CASSYGPNYGYTF.